The clone carrying this TCR beta chain was observed a few times. The antigen remains undetermined. Using its own MiXCR run on the 5' RACE reads, TCRdb lists one record per CDR3 protein. The sample includes more than 600,000 distinct CDR3 sequences, 19% of them seen just once. This sample was taken from a study of CD8 T cells in ankylosing spondylitis. Overall study findings and caveats: There was a TCR beta motif, made of fewer than 10 highly homologous variants, that appeared characteristic of ankylosing spondylitis blood.

Germline trimming cut 0 bases from V and 8 bases from J; bases unmatched to any gene: 12. The CDR3 length is 18 residues. Germline V gene lookup returns CDR1 SGHRS and CDR2 YFSETQ. The sequenced sample was blood, either unsorted or a sorted T cell fraction (not recorded which). The rearrangement links TRBV5-1 to TRBJ2-1; 12 bases fit TRBD2. The receptor was isolated from a male donor with ankylosing spondylitis. The CDR3 here is CASSLGRLAGEITHEQFF. For the CDR3, the DNA is TGCGCCAGCAGCTTGGGCCGACTAGCGGGAGAGATAACCCATGAGCAGTTCTTC.